Presented here are 14 T cell receptor beta chains from one specimen sequenced in a study of radiotherapy plus CTLA-4 blockade in lung cancer. The assay was immunoSEQ multiplex PCR, and TCRdb's table has in-frame clones only and misses some. The profile covers around 26,000 clones, with over 70% appearing a single time and about 3.7% taken by the ten largest. The specimen was peripheral blood, collected from a patient treated with radiotherapy plus ipilimumab. Receptors were obtained from a human donor with non-small cell lung cancer who had stable disease on radiotherapy plus ipilimumab.

J is TRBJ2-2 and V is TRBV5-5; D unresolved. Germline values: CDR1 SGHKS, CDR2 YYEKEE (reference sequence). V lost 2 bases to trimming and J lost 4 bases, with 9 bases between them. The CDR3 sequence is 14 residues long. The CDR3 bases are TGTGCCAGCAGCTTCCGAGTACCCACCGGGGAGCTGTTTTTT. Amino acid sequence: CASSFRVPTGELFF.

This chain links TRBV6-1 with TRBJ1-5, with a tentative D call TRBD1 (5 bases). Germline V CDR1 and CDR2: MNHNS, SASEGT. Trimming removed 3 bases at V and 6 bases at J, with 9 bases between. The CDR3 is 13 residues long. CDR3 residues: CASSERGGQPQHF. DNA of the CDR3: TGTGCCAGCAGTGAGAGGGGTGGTCAGCCCCAGCATTTT.

This chain uses TRBV27 with TRBJ2-1; D is unclear. V lost 3 bases to trimming and J lost 0 bases, with 9 bases between them. Germline V gene lookup returns CDR1 MNHEY and CDR2 SMNVEV (reference sequence). CDR3 length: 15 amino acids. DNA for the CDR3: TGTGCCAGCAGTTTCGGCATTAGCTCCTACAATGAGCAGTTCTTC. It translates to CASSFGISSYNEQFF.

The chain recombines TRBV18 with TRBJ1-1; possible D gene TRBD1, 6 bases. Germline assignment: CDR1 KGHSH and CDR2 LQKENI. The CDR3 has 16 amino acids. V was shortened by 6 bases and J by 0 bases, with 17 bases between the two germline ends. CDR3 DNA: TGTGCCAGCTCTCCTCAGGGGCGGCTAATGAACACTGAAGCTTTCTTT. This encodes CASSPQGRLMNTEAFF.

V gene TRBV6-1 combines with J gene TRBJ1-2; D gene ambiguous. V was clipped by 4 bases and J by 8 bases, with 14 bases between them. The germline CDR1 and CDR2 sequences are MNHNS and SASEGT. CDR3 length equals 13 residues. The CDR3 region is CASSGYTGGGYTF. In nucleotides, the CDR3 is TGTGCCAGCAGTGGCTACACCGGTGGAGGCTACACCTTC.

The V and J genes are TRBV20-1 and TRBJ2-7; perhaps TRBD2 as D (5 bases). This CDR3 is built from 11 residues. Germline V lookup: CDR1 DFQATT, CDR2 SNEGSKA (reference sequence). V lost 6 bases, J lost 7 bases, and 13 bases lay in between. The CDR3 DNA follows: TGCAGTGCCGTGGAGGCGCTGGAGCAGTACTTC. Protein: CSAVEALEQYF.

This chain joins TRBV7-2 and TRBJ1-2; D remains ambiguous. The CDR3 is made up of 16 amino acids. V was shortened by 7 bases and J by 8 bases, with 26 bases between the two germline ends. Germline V gene data show CDR1 as SGHTA and CDR2 as FQGNSA. The CDR3 DNA reads TGTGCCAGCACCCCCTGGGAAACAGTCGAGTATGCGGGCTACACCTTC. Protein product: CASTPWETVEYAGYTF.

The V gene is TRBV6-5, the J gene TRBJ2-5; 7 nucleotides agree with TRBD2. V was pared by 1 base and J by 5 bases, with 1 base of the junction left unmatched. Germline CDR1 is MNHEY and CDR2 is SVGAGI. This CDR3 has 13 residues. The DNA for the CDR3 is TGTGCCAGCAGTTACTTGGGGGGGGAGACCCAGTACTTC. Translating gives CASSYLGGETQYF.

This chain uses TRBV7-8 with TRBJ2-3; D gene uncertain. In germline, CDR1 is SGHVS, CDR2 FQNEAQ. CDR3 length: 11 amino acids. V was shortened by 1 base and J by 5 bases, with 1 base between the two germline ends. The CDR3 coding sequence is TGTGCCAGCAGCTTAGTAGATACGCAGTATTTT. This gives the protein CASSLVDTQYF.

The rearrangement links TRBV29-1 to TRBJ1-1; no reliable D call. The germline V and J ends were trimmed by 4 bases and 6 bases, with 12 bases remaining between them. The germline V gene has CDR1 SQVTM and CDR2 ANQGSEA. The CDR3 covers 12 residues. CDR3 bases: TGCAGCGTTGGTACTTCGGCGTCTGAAGCTTTCTTT. It is translated as CSVGTSASEAFF.

CDR3 region: CASNSKGADTQYF. The CDR3 nucleotides read TGTGCCAGCAATTCGAAGGGGGCAGATACGCAGTATTTT. The chain uses TRBV7-9 and TRBJ2-3, with D perhaps matching TRBD1 (6 bases). Germline CDR1 and CDR2: SEHNR and FQNEAQ (reference sequence). The ends were cut back, 7 bases at V and 4 bases at J, with 12 bases in the middle. The length of the CDR3 is 13 residues.

The V and J genes are TRBV5-1 and TRBJ2-2; a weak D match, TRBD2 (5 bases). V dropped 7 bases and J dropped 4 bases, with 14 bases sitting between them. This CDR3 spans 14 amino acids. The V gene's germline CDR1 is SGHRS and CDR2 YFSETQ. CDR3 protein: CASQRGVGTGELFF. The CDR3 DNA reads TGCGCCAGCCAACGGGGAGTTGGCACCGGGGAGCTGTTTTTT.

The CDR3 DNA sequence: TGTGCCAGCAGTACGCTAGCGGGTAGGGAGACCCAGTACTTC. This translates into CASSTLAGRETQYF. V gene TRBV6-5 combines with J gene TRBJ2-5, with TRBD2 matching 8 bases. The CDR3 extends over 14 amino acids. Germline CDR1 and CDR2: MNHEY and SVGAGI. With V trimmed by 5 bases and J by 5 bases, 7 bases remained unmatched.

The chain joins TRBV5-4 to TRBJ2-1, with 9 bases lining up with TRBD2. J lost 8 bases, V lost 1 base, and 10 bases had no gene match. CDR1 and CDR2 from the germline V gene are SGHNT and YYREEE (reference sequence). The CDR3 totals 16 residues. The chain's CDR3 is CASSLSAGGPSDEQFF. DNA of the CDR3: TGTGCCAGCAGCTTGTCGGCGGGAGGGCCTTCCGATGAGCAGTTCTTC.